A single sample gave rise to the 6 T cell receptor beta chains below, sequenced in a study of T cells after yellow fever vaccination. TCRdb passed the 5' RACE reads through MiXCR, listing each CDR3 protein once. The sample consists of nearly 550,000 distinct CDR3 sequences, roughly a fifth of them appearing once. Specimen: PBMCs, collected 15 days after the yellow fever booster vaccination. The receptors come from a man between 25 and 39 years old who received the YFV17D yellow fever vaccine.

This chain links TRBV5-5 with TRBJ2-7, with 12 bases matching TRBD1. Germline CDR1 is SGHKS and CDR2 is YYEKEE (reference sequence). The CDR3 has 15 amino acids. The V gene end was trimmed by 4 bases and the J gene end by 7 bases; junction bases not matched to a gene: 9. CDR3 amino acids: CASSRTRDRGQEQYF. The CDR3 region has the DNA TGTGCCAGCAGCCGTACCCGGGACAGGGGGCAAGAGCAGTACTTC. Filled out from reference TRBV5-5 and TRBJ2-7, the complete variable domain reads DAGVTQSPTHLIKTRGQQVTLRCSPISGHKSVSWYQQVLGQGPQFIFQYYEKEERGRGNFPDRFSARQFPNYSSELNVNALLLGDSALYLCASSRTRDRGQEQYFGPGTRLTVT.

The chain combines TRBV7-6 with TRBJ2-1; 11 bases match TRBD2. Germline loops: CDR1 SGHVS, CDR2 FNYEAQ. V lost 4 bases, J lost 7 bases, and 12 bases stayed unmatched. This CDR3 contains 17 residues. The CDR3 nucleotides are TGTGCCAGCAGCTCTTTTTCCGGGACTAGCGGCTTTAATGAGCAGTTCTTC. It yields the protein CASSSFSGTSGFNEQFF.

This clonotype was recorded a few times. The chain uses TRBV20-1 and TRBJ1-4; D might be TRBD1 (6 bases). V gave up 5 bases and J gave up 4 bases, with 14 bases separating them. Germline loops: CDR1 DFQATT, CDR2 SNEGSKA (reference sequence). CDR3 size: 14 residues. The CDR3 nucleotides read TGCAGTGCTCTCGAGGGGGGAGGTAATGAAAAACTGTTTTTT. Protein: CSALEGGGNEKLFF.

This clonotype was counted only a few times. The chain recombines TRBV7-2 with TRBJ2-3; a possible D gene is TRBD2 (7 bases). V was trimmed by 1 base and J by 5 bases, leaving 16 bases between them. Germline V gene lookup returns CDR1 SGHTA and CDR2 FQGNSA. The CDR3 runs to 16 residues. The CDR3 nucleotides read TGTGCCAGCAGCTTAGAACGAGCGAGGGGGGGAGATACGCAGTATTTT. It specifies CASSLERARGGDTQYF.

This clonotype occurred a few times. This rearrangement joins TRBV20-1 to TRBJ2-5, with D possibly matching TRBD2 (6 bases). Trimming took 6 bases from V and 5 from J, leaving 16 bases between them. The CDR3 covers 13 residues. The germline V gene has CDR1 DFQATT and CDR2 SNEGSKA (reference sequence). The CDR3 coding sequence is TGCAGTGCCAACCGGGAGAGTGTGGAGACCCAGTACTTC. This translates into CSANRESVETQYF.

A few counts support this clonotype. The V gene is TRBV5-1, the J gene TRBJ2-7, with 8 positions matching TRBD2. This CDR3 region has 15 residues. The V gene's germline CDR1 is SGHRS and CDR2 YFSETQ. Trimming removed 3 bases from V and 2 bases from J; junction bases left unmatched: 7. The CDR3 loop reads CASSSTTSGTYEQYF. The CDR3 DNA is TGCGCCAGCAGCTCGACTACTAGCGGAACCTACGAGCAGTACTTC.